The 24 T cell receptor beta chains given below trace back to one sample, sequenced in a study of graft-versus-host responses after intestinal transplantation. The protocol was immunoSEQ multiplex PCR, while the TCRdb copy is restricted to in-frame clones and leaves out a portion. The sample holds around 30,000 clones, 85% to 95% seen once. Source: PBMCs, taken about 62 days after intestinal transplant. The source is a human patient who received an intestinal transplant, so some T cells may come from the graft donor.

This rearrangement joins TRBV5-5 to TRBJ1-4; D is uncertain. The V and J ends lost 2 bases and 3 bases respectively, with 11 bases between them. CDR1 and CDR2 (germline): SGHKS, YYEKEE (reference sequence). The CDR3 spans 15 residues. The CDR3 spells CASSFGRGANEKLFF. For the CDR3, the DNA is TGTGCCAGCAGCTTCGGTCGGGGAGCTAATGAAAAACTGTTTTTT. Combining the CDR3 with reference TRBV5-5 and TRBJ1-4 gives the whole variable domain DAGVTQSPTHLIKTRGQQVTLRCSPISGHKSVSWYQQVLGQGPQFIFQYYEKEERGRGNFPDRFSARQFPNYSSELNVNALLLGDSALYLCASSFGRGANEKLFFGSGTQLSVL.

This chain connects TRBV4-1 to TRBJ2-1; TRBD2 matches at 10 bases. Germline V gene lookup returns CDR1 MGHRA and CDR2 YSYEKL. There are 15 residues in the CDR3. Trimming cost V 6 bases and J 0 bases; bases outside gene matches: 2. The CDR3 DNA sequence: TGCGCCAGCAGTCAGCGGGGGGGCTCCTACAATGAGCAGTTCTTC. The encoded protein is CASSQRGGSYNEQFF.

CDR3 sequence (DNA): TGTGCCAGTAGCCCCATGTGGATAGGGAGCTCTGGAAACACCATATATTTT. It specifies CASSPMWIGSSGNTIYF. The chain recombines TRBV19 with TRBJ1-3; D is unresolved. There are 17 residues in the CDR3. The germline gives CDR1 LNHDA, CDR2 SQIVND (reference sequence). V lost 6 bases and J lost 0, with 18 bases in between.

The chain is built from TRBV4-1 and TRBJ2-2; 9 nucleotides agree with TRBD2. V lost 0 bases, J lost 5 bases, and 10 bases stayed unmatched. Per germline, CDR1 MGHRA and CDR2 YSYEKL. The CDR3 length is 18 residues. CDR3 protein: CASSQEWASGMGTGELFF. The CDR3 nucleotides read TGCGCCAGCAGCCAAGAATGGGCTAGCGGGATGGGGACCGGGGAGCTGTTTTTT.

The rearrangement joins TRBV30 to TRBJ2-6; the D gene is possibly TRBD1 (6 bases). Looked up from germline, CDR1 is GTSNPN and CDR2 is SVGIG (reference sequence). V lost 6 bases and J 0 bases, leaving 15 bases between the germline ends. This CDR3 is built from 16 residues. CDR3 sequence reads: CACNLRTVSGANVLTF. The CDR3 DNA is TGTGCCTGCAATCTCCGGACAGTCTCTGGGGCCAACGTCCTGACTTTC.

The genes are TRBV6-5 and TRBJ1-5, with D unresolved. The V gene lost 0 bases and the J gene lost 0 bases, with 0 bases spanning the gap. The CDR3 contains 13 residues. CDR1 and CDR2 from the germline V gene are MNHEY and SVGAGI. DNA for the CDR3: TGTGCCAGCAGTTACTCTAGCAATCAGCCCCAGCATTTT. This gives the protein CASSYSSNQPQHF.

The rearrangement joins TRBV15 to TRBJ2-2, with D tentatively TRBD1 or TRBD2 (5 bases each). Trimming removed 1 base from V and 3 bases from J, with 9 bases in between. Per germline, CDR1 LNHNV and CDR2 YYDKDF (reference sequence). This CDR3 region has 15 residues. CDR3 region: CATSRALGDTGELFF. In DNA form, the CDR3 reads TGTGCCACCAGCAGAGCACTAGGGGACACCGGGGAGCTGTTTTTT.

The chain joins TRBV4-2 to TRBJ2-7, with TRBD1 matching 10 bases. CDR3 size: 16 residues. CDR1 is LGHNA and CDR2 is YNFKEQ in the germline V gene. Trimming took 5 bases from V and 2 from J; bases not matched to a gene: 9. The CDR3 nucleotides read TGTGCCAGCAGCGTAACCGGGACAGGGGTAGCCTACGAGCAGTACTTC. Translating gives CASSVTGTGVAYEQYF.

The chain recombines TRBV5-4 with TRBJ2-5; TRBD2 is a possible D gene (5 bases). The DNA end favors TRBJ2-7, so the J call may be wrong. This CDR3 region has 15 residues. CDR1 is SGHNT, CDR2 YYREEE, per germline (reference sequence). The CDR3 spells CASSSSLLANYEQYF. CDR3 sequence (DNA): TGTGCCAGCAGCTCCTCCCTCCTAGCTAACTACGAGCAGTACTTC.

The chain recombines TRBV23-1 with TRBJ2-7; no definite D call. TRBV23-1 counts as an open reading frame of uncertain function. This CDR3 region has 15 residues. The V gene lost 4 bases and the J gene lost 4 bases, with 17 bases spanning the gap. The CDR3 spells CASSLPTRRGYEQYF. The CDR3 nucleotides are TGCGCCAGCAGTCTTCCCACCCGGAGAGGATACGAGCAGTACTTC.

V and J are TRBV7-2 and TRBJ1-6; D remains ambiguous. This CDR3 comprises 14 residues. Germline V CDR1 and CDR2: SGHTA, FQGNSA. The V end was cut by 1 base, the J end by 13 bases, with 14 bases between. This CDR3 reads CASSLEALQSPLHF. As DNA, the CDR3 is TGTGCCAGCAGCTTAGAAGCCCTCCAGAGTCCCCTCCACTTT. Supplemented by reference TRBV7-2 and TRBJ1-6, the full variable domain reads GAGVSQSPSNKVTEKGKDVELRCDPISGHTALYWYRQSLGQGLEFLIYFQGNSAPDKSGLPSDRFSAERTGGSVSTLTIQRTQQEDSAVYLCASSLEALQSPLHFGNGTRLTVT.

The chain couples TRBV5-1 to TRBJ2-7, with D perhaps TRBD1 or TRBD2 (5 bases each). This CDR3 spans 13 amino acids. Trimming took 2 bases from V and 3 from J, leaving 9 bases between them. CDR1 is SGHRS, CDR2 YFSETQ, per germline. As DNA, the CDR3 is TGCGCCAGCAGCTTTGAGGGGTACTACGAGCAGTACTTC. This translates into CASSFEGYYEQYF.

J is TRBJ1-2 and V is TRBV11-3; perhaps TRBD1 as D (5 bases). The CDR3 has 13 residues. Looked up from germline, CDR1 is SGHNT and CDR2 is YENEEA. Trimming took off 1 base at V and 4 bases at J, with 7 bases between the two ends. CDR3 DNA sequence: TGTGCCAGCAGCTTAGTTCAGGGCTATGGCTACACCTTC. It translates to CASSLVQGYGYTF.

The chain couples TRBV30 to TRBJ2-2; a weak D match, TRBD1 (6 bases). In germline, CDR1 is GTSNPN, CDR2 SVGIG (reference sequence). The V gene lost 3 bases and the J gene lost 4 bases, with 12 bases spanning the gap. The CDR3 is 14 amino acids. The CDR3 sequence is CAWSSRGFTGELFF. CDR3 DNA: TGTGCCTGGAGCAGTAGGGGGTTCACCGGGGAGCTGTTTTTT.

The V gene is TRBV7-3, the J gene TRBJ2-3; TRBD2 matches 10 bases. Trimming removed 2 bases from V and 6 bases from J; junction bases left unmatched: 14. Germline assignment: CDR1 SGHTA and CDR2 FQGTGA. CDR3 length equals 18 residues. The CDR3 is CASSLSGPSGGAPDTQYF. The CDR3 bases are TGTGCCAGCAGCTTATCTGGCCCTAGCGGGGGCGCCCCGGATACGCAGTATTTT.

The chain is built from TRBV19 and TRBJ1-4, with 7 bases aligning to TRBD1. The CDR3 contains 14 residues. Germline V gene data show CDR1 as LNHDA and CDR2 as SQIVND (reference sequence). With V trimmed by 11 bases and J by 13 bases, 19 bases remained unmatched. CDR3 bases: TGTGCCGTTCGGGAGACAGGGACTCCCTCGCGACTGTTTTTT. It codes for CAVRETGTPSRLFF.

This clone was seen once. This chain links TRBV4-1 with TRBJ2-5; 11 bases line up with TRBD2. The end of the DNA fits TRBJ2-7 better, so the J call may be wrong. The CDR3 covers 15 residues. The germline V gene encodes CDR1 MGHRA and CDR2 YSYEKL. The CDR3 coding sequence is TGCGCCAGCAGTACACTAGCGGGGGTTTCCTACGAGCAGTACTTC. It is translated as CASSTLAGVSYEQYF.

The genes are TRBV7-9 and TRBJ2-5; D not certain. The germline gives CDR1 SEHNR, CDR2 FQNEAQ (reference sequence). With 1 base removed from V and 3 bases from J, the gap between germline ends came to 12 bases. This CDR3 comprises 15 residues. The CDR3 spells CASSLGVVPEETQYF. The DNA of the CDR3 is TGTGCCAGCAGCTTAGGGGTCGTCCCTGAAGAGACCCAGTACTTC.

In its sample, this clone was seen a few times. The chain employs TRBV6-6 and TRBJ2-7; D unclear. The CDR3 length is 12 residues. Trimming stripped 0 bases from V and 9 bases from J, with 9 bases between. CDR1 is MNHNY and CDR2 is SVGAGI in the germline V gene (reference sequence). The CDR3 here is CASSYSSLGQYF. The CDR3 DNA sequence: TGTGCCAGCAGTTACTCGTCTCTAGGGCAGTACTTC.

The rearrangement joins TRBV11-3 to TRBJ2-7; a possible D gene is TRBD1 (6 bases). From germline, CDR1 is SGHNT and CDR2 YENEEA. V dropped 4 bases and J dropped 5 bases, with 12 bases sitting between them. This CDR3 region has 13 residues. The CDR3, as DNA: TGTGCCAGCAGCTCAACAGGGCCCGACGAGCAGTACTTC. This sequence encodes CASSSTGPDEQYF.

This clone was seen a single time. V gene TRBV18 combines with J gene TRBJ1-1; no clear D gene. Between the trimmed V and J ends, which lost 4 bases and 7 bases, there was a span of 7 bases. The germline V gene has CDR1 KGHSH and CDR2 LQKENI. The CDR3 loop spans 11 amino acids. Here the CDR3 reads CASSLSYEAFF. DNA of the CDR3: TGTGCCAGCTCACTTAGTTATGAAGCTTTCTTT.

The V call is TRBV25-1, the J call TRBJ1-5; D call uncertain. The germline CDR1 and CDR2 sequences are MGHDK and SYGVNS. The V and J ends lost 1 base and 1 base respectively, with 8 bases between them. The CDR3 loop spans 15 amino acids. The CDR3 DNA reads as TGTGCCAGCAGTGAATTGCAGGCCAGCAATCAGCCCCAGCATTTT. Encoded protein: CASSELQASNQPQHF.

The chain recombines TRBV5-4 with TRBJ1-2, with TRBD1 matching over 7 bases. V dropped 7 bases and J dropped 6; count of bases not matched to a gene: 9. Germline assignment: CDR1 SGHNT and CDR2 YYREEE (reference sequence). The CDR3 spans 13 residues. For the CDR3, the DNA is TGTGCCAGCGAGAAACAGGGGACTGATGGCTACACCTTC. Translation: CASEKQGTDGYTF.

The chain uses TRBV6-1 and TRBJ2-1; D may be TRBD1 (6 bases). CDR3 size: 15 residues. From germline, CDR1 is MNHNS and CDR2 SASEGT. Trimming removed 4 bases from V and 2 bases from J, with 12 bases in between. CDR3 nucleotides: TGTGCCAGCAGTGTCCGGGACACTCCCTACAATGAGCAGTTCTTC. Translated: CASSVRDTPYNEQFF.